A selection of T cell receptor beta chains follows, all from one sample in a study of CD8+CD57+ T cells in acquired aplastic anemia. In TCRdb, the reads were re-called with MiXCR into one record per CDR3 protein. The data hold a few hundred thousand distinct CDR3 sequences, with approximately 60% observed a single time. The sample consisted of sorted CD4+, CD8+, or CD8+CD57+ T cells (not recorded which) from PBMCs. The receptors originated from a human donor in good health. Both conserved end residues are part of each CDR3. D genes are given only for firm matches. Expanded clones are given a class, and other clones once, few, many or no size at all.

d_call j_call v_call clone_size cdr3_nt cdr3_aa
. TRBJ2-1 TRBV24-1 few TGTGCCACCAGTGATTCAACGGGAAGGCAGGGAATTTACAATGAGCAGTTCTTC CATSDSTGRQGIYNEQFF
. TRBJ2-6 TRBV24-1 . TGTGCCACCAGTGGTTTAGGGAATTTCTTCTCTGGGGCCAACGTCCTGACTTTC CATSGLGNFFSGANVLTF
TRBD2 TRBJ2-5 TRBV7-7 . TGTGCTAGCAGCTTAGGAGCGGGAGGAGAGGAGACCCAGTACTTC CASSLGAGGEETQYF
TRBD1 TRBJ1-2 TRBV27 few TGTGCCAGCAGTGGTGATGCGGGACAGGGGGCTCTCTATGGCTACACCTTC CASSGDAGQGALYGYTF
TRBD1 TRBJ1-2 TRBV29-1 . TGCAGCGTTGAAAGGGACAGGGAGACAAATGGCTACACCTTC CSVERDRETNGYTF
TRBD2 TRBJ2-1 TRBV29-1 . TGCAGCGTTTCCCCGTCGCAGGGACTAGCGGGAGGGCCGGGTTCTTTCTTC CSVSPSQGLAGGPGSFF
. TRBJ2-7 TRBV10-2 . TGCGCCAGCAGTGAGCCTATTTCCTACGAGCAGTACTTC CASSEPISYEQYF
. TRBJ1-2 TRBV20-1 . TGCAGTGCTAGAGATGATAGAGGGGAGGGCTACACCTTC CSARDDRGEGYTF
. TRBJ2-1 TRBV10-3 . TGTGCCATCAGTGAGCGGAATGAGCAGTTCTTC CAISERNEQFF
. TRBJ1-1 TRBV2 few TGTGCCAGCAGTGGAAGGACAGCTGAAGCTTTCTTT CASSGRTAEAFF
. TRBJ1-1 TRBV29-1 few TGCAGCGCTACGGACAGCTCTGGAGCTTTCTTT CSATDSSGAFF
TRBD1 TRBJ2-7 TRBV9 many TGTGCCAGCAGCGCTTCCGACAGGGTAGGCGACGAGCAGTACTTC CASSASDRVGDEQYF
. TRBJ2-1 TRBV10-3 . TGTGTCGCTGGGGGACACAACAATGAGCAGTTCTTC CVAGGHNNEQFF
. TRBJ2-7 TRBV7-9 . TGTGCCAGCAGCTTTGCCGGGACGGGCCCGACCTACGAGCAGTACTTC CASSFAGTGPTYEQYF